This TCR beta chain was recorded in a study of vaccination effects on CD4 cells after COVID-19. Overall study: Two-dose BNT162b2 or mRNA-1273 vaccination was given to participants. Broader study findings: After vaccination, at late timepoints, clones induced by infection and by vaccine contracted markedly.

Method: immunoSEQ multiplex PCR; TCRdb's copy keeps in-frame clones and lacks some. In the table there are 28,000 or so clones, approximately 72% of which are singletons. CDR3 size: 12 residues. Trimming took off 2 bases at V and 9 bases at J, with 7 bases between the two ends. Germline V gene data show CDR1 as MDHEN and CDR2 as SYDVKM. Pools of viral peptides were used by the ViraFEST assay to expand antigen-specific CD4+ T cells ahead of sequencing. At the end of about 10 days of culture, CD4+ T cells were isolated. Vaccine recipients lacked prior SARS-CoV-2 infection and had negative nucleocapsid antibodies. Wells of a few million PBMC each were grown with 8.5 to 10 IU/ml IL-2 and 8.5 to 10 ug/ml peptides. Half the medium was replaced with IL-2 medium on days 3 and 7. As regards this clone: Its antigen is not known.

This TCR was sampled from a human donor who received a COVID-19 vaccine. The sample was CD4+ T cells from PBMCs cultured with SARS-CoV-2 spike peptides, taken before COVID-19 vaccination. The V call is TRBV28, the J call TRBJ1-4, with D unclear. DNA for the CDR3: TGTGCCAGCAGTTTAGACCAGCAAAAACTGTTTTTT. Protein: CASSLDQQKLFF.